Following are 21 T cell receptor beta chains from one sample sequenced in a study of shared clonotypes between healthy human individuals. Sequenced by immunoSEQ multiplex PCR; TCRdb stores in-frame clones only, minus some. The sample includes some 2.3 million clones, 93% of them seen just once. The material sequenced was naive CD4+ T cells from PBMCs. Subset given: CD45RA+ positively selected. These receptors were taken from a man aged 18 to 29 in good health. Some clones in this sample may be carry-over from other donors' samples.

This clone was counted a few times. The chain is built from TRBV6-4 and TRBJ2-3; a possible D gene is TRBD1 (6 bases). Between the trimmed V and J ends, which lost 6 bases and 5 bases, there was a span of 6 bases. CDR1 is MRHNA and CDR2 is SNTAGT in the germline V gene. This CDR3 comprises 11 residues. The CDR3 DNA sequence: TGTGCCAGCAGACAGGGAGATACGCAGTATTTT. Its translation is CASRQGDTQYF.

V gene TRBV29-1 combines with J gene TRBJ1-2; 8 nucleotides line up with TRBD1. Germline CDR1 is SQVTM and CDR2 is ANQGSEA. The CDR3 has 13 residues. With V trimmed by 4 bases and J by 7 bases, 8 bases remained unmatched. The CDR3 region has the DNA TGCAGCGTTGTATTCGGCAGGGGGCTTGGCTACACCTTC. Encoded protein: CSVVFGRGLGYTF.

J is TRBJ2-5 and V is TRBV7-2, with no clear D. V shed 1 base and J shed 1 base, with 7 bases lying between them. From germline, CDR1 is SGHTA and CDR2 FQGNSA. CDR3 size: 14 residues. Here the CDR3 DNA reads TGTGCCAGCAGCTTAGGCTCCCTCCAAGAGACCCAGTACTTC. Translation gives CASSLGSLQETQYF. Full variable domain (rest looked up from reference TRBV7-2 and TRBJ2-5): GAGVSQSPSNKVTEKGKDVELRCDPISGHTALYWYRQSLGQGLEFLIYFQGNSAPDKSGLPSDRFSAERTGGSVSTLTIQRTQQEDSAVYLCASSLGSLQETQYFGPGTRLLVL.

The chain uses TRBV5-6 and TRBJ2-3, with D possibly TRBD2 on 5 matching bases. The germline CDR1 and CDR2 sequences are SGHDT and YYEEEE. The CDR3 totals 13 residues. The V and J ends lost 4 bases and 4 bases respectively, with 10 bases between them. The CDR3, as DNA: TGTGCCAGCAGCCAGCGGAGCGCAGATACGCAGTATTTT. Protein product: CASSQRSADTQYF.

The genes are TRBV5-1 and TRBJ1-1, with 11 bases lining up with TRBD1. The CDR3 loop spans 16 amino acids. CDR1 and CDR2 (germline): SGHRS, YFSETQ. V shed 4 bases and J 4 bases; nucleotides not matched to a gene: 9. The chain's CDR3 is CASSPGQGESGTEAFF. In DNA form, the CDR3 reads TGCGCCAGCAGCCCGGGACAGGGGGAGTCTGGCACTGAAGCTTTCTTT.

The chain links TRBV28 to TRBJ1-1; TRBD1 might be the D (5 bases). There are 14 residues in the CDR3. Looked up from germline, CDR1 is MDHEN and CDR2 is SYDVKM. Trimming removed 6 bases from V and 4 bases from J, with 15 bases in between. The CDR3 DNA sequence: TGTGCCAGCAGACCCACGGGGGGGGGCACTGAAGCTTTCTTT. Translated, it gives CASRPTGGGTEAFF.

This chain links TRBV28 with TRBJ1-2, with D uncertain. The CDR3 is 13 residues long. Between the trimmed V and J ends, which lost 4 bases and 0 bases, there was a span of 6 bases. CDR1 and CDR2 (germline): MDHEN, SYDVKM. The CDR3 sequence is CASSSRPNYGYTF. CDR3 sequence (DNA): TGTGCCAGCAGTTCCCGCCCTAACTATGGCTACACCTTC.

In DNA, the CDR3 is TGTGCCAGCAGCTTGGATGAAGGTAGCGGGAGCTACAATGAGCAGTTCTTC. Residues: CASSLDEGSGSYNEQFF. This chain connects TRBV5-6 to TRBJ2-1; 9 bases map to TRBD2. CDR3 size: 17 residues. The germline gives CDR1 SGHDT, CDR2 YYEEEE. Germline trimming cut 0 bases from V and 3 bases from J; bases unmatched to any gene: 7.

The gene calls are TRBV11-2 and TRBJ2-7; D possibly matches TRBD1 or TRBD2 (5 bases each). Trimming pared 2 bases from V and 4 bases from J, leaving 15 bases between. The germline V gene has CDR1 SGHAT and CDR2 FQNNGV. The CDR3 runs 15 residues. The CDR3 DNA is TGTGCCAGCAGCTTATACGAGGGGAATCCGTACGAGCAGTACTTC. This codes for CASSLYEGNPYEQYF.

The chain carries TRBV9 and TRBJ2-2; 9 bases line up with TRBD2. Germline V gene data show CDR1 as SGDLS and CDR2 as YYNGEE. The ends lost 6 bases at V and 5 bases at J; junction bases unmatched: 2. This CDR3 comprises 13 residues. CDR3 DNA: TGTGCCAGCAATCTAGCGGGAACCGGGGAGCTGTTTTTT. It specifies CASNLAGTGELFF. Supplemented by reference TRBV9 and TRBJ2-2, the full variable domain reads DSGVTQTPKHLITATGQRVTLRCSPRSGDLSVYWYQQSLDQGLQFLIQYYNGEERAKGNILERFSAQQFPDLHSELNLSSLELGDSALYFCASNLAGTGELFFGEGSRLTVL.

This clone was observed a single time. This CDR3 reads CASGGAEQYF. CDR3 in DNA: TGTGCCAGCGGGGGGGCCGAGCAGTACTTC. This rearrangement joins TRBV6-1 to TRBJ2-7; D perhaps matches TRBD2 (7 bases). The V gene lost 8 bases and the J gene lost 6 bases, with 8 bases spanning the gap. Germline V gives CDR1 MNHNS, CDR2 SASEGT. This CDR3 region has 10 residues.

The chain uses TRBV5-1 and TRBJ2-3; TRBD2 matches 8 bases. V lost 4 bases and J lost 0; bases outside the gene matches: 10. The CDR3 consists of 17 residues. Looked up from germline, CDR1 is SGHRS and CDR2 is YFSETQ. CDR3 in DNA: TGCGCCAGCAGCCAACGGACTAGCAGCTCTAGCACAGATACGCAGTATTTT. The encoded protein is CASSQRTSSSSTDTQYF.

A single count supports this clone. Other DNA sequences in the sample encode the same CDR3. The rearrangement joins TRBV5-1 to TRBJ2-1, with a weak D call TRBD1 (5 bases). Trimming removed 1 base at V and 1 base at J, with 6 bases between. Germline CDR1 SGHRS, CDR2 YFSETQ. This CDR3 comprises 14 residues. Written as DNA, the CDR3 is TGCGCCAGCAGCTTGCAGGGTTCCTACAATGAGCAGTTCTTC. Amino acid sequence: CASSLQGSYNEQFF.

The chain uses TRBV4-3 and TRBJ1-6; TRBD1 is a possible D gene (5 bases). V lost 0 bases, J lost 1 base, and 22 bases lay in between. This CDR3 has 21 amino acids. Germline V gives CDR1 LGHNA, CDR2 YSLEER. The CDR3 sequence: CASSQDALAVSGRSYNSPLHF. In DNA, the CDR3 is TGCGCCAGCAGCCAAGATGCCCTGGCAGTCTCAGGGCGGTCCTATAATTCACCCCTCCACTTT.

The chain uses TRBV19 and TRBJ1-2, with 7 bases aligning to TRBD1. V lost 4 bases to trimming and J lost 4 bases; unmatched junction nucleotides: 9. This CDR3 is built from 15 residues. The germline gives CDR1 LNHDA, CDR2 SQIVND (reference sequence). Here the CDR3 DNA reads TGTGCCAGTAGTACTCTCCTACAGGGGTCCTATGGCTACACCTTC. Encoded protein: CASSTLLQGSYGYTF.

The gene calls are TRBV18 and TRBJ2-7; perhaps TRBD1 as D (5 bases). The CDR3 is made up of 15 amino acids. CDR1 and CDR2 (germline): KGHSH, LQKENI. Trimming took 3 bases from V and 2 from J, leaving 14 bases between them. CDR3 protein: CASSPPWPGPYEQYF. In DNA, the CDR3 is TGTGCCAGCTCACCCCCTTGGCCAGGGCCCTACGAGCAGTACTTC.

V is TRBV27 and J is TRBJ2-7; 7 bases line up with TRBD2. The CDR3 is 15 residues long. Germline values: CDR1 MNHEY, CDR2 SMNVEV (reference sequence). V was pared by 1 base and J by 3 bases, with 6 bases of the junction left unmatched. CDR3 coding DNA: TGTGCCAGCAGTTTATGGGCGGGAGAGGTCTACGAGCAGTACTTC. This gives the protein CASSLWAGEVYEQYF.

The chain has TRBV21-1 and TRBJ1-2; the table's D call, TRBD1, was not checked against the DNA. TRBV21-1 corresponds to a pseudogene. The CDR3 length is 18 residues. The CDR3 nucleotides read TGTGCCAGCAGCACCCGCCGGGACAGGGGGCTGAGTCCCTATGGCTACACCTTC. Its protein product is CASSTRRDRGLSPYGYTF.

The J gene is TRBJ1-2, the V gene TRBV11-2; D unclear. V lost 0 bases and J 4 bases, leaving 18 bases between the germline ends. From germline, CDR1 is SGHAT and CDR2 FQNNGV. This CDR3 region has 17 residues. The CDR3 DNA reads TGTGCCAGCAGCTTAGATCCCCTATGGCGGGGTCCCTATGGCTACACCTTC. It specifies CASSLDPLWRGPYGYTF.

The chain couples TRBV27 to TRBJ2-7; 8 bases are a match to TRBD1. Germline CDR1 and CDR2: MNHEY and SMNVEV (reference sequence). The CDR3 covers 15 residues. V lost 4 bases to trimming and J lost 2 bases; unmatched junction nucleotides: 7. CDR3 DNA sequence: TGTGCCAGCAGTTACCGGGACAGGCATACCTACGAGCAGTACTTC. It translates to CASSYRDRHTYEQYF.

The CDR3, as DNA: TGTGCCAGCAGCTTAATGCGGGAGTCGACCGGGGAGCTGTTTTTT. It yields the protein CASSLMRESTGELFF. The chain carries TRBV7-8 and TRBJ2-2; 7 nucleotides align to TRBD2. CDR1 and CDR2 (germline): SGHVS, FQNEAQ. This CDR3 contains 15 residues. V lost 2 bases and J lost 5; bases outside the gene matches: 5.